Below, 16 T cell receptor beta chains from the same sample are listed, as sequenced in a study of OX40 agonist ivuxolimab in advanced cancers. Receptors were amplified or captured by the immunoSEQ multiplex PCR assay. This is the immuneACCESS table as TCRdb keeps it, with only in-frame sequences that have V and J called. A part of the clones is gone; compared with another copy, unresolved V genes explain less than half, and the rest is unexplained. For this sample the table gives about 110,000 clones, of which about 91% were detected only once. The ten most abundant clones make up about 1.2% of the sample. The source was CD4+ or CD8+ T cells sorted from blood, collected in a trial of the OX40 agonist ivuxolimab. These receptors were collected from an adult with an advanced solid tumor such as melanoma, head and neck, liver or kidney cancer.

The rearrangement joins TRBV5-6 to TRBJ1-3; 9 nucleotides align to TRBD1. Germline CDR1 and CDR2: SGHDT and YYEEEE. After removal of 0 bases from V and 8 bases from J, the junction contained 9 bases not matched to a gene. The CDR3 contains 16 residues. DNA of the CDR3: TGTGCCAGCAGCTTGGCCGCCGGGACAGGGATAGACACCATATATTTT. Translated: CASSLAAGTGIDTIYF.

This clone was seen only a few times. J is TRBJ2-7 and V is TRBV19; perhaps TRBD1 as D (6 bases). Germline V gives CDR1 LNHDA, CDR2 SQIVND (reference sequence). V was clipped by 5 bases and J by 3 bases, with 11 bases between them. CDR3 length equals 13 residues. The CDR3 region is CASSFGTIYEQYF. DNA of the CDR3: TGTGCCAGTAGTTTCGGGACAATCTACGAGCAGTACTTC.

The rearrangement links TRBV18 to TRBJ2-1; TRBD2 might be the D (5 bases). The germline gives CDR1 KGHSH, CDR2 LQKENI. CDR3 length: 14 amino acids. Between the trimmed V and J ends, which lost 2 bases and 5 bases, there was a span of 10 bases. The CDR3 region is CASSPTAADNEQFF. DNA of the CDR3: TGTGCCAGCTCACCAACAGCGGCTGACAATGAGCAGTTCTTC.

This sequence joins TRBV9 and TRBJ1-2, with D possibly TRBD1 on 5 matching bases. Deletions cut 1 base from V and 4 bases from J, with 11 bases between. Looked up from germline, CDR1 is SGDLS and CDR2 is YYNGEE. This CDR3 contains 14 residues. CDR3 sequence (DNA): TGTGCCAGCAGCGTATTTGACAGCTCCTATGGCTACACCTTC. As protein: CASSVFDSSYGYTF.

The J gene is TRBJ1-2, the V gene TRBV29-1, with D tentatively TRBD1 (6 bases). The CDR3 loop spans 12 amino acids. The V gene's germline CDR1 is SQVTM and CDR2 ANQGSEA. Between the trimmed V and J ends, which lost 3 bases and 7 bases, there was a span of 12 bases. The DNA for the CDR3 is TGCAGCGTTGACGGACAGAAGTTTGGCTACACCTTC. Protein product: CSVDGQKFGYTF.

J is TRBJ2-3 and V is TRBV9; 8 bases map to TRBD2. The germline V gene encodes CDR1 SGDLS and CDR2 YYNGEE. CDR3 length: 13 amino acids. The ends lost 2 bases at V and 4 bases at J; junction bases unmatched: 0. CDR3 loop: CASSVTSADTQYF. The CDR3 coding sequence is TGTGCCAGCAGCGTGACTAGCGCAGATACGCAGTATTTT.

The sample holds a few counts of this clone. CDR3 loop: CARSKNQPQHF. CDR3 DNA sequence: TGTGCAAGAAGCAAAAATCAGCCCCAGCATTTT. The V gene is TRBV12-2, the J gene TRBJ1-5. TRBV12-2 is annotated as a pseudogene. The CDR3 totals 11 residues.

This rearrangement joins TRBV5-1 to TRBJ2-7; D might be TRBD1 (6 bases). CDR3 length: 13 residues. V lost 8 bases to trimming and J lost 4 bases, with 16 bases between them. The germline V gene has CDR1 SGHRS and CDR2 YFSETQ. The CDR3 region has the DNA TGCGCCAGTGGACAGCTCGACGGGTACGAGCAGTACTTC. Its protein product is CASGQLDGYEQYF.

The chain combines TRBV15 with TRBJ2-7, with D possibly matching TRBD2 (5 bases). The germline V gene has CDR1 LNHNV and CDR2 YYDKDF (reference sequence). Trimming shortened V by 0 bases and J by 5 bases, and 8 bases separated the two germline ends. This CDR3 comprises 13 residues. The CDR3 reads CATSRDSGNEQYF. The CDR3 nucleotides are TGTGCCACCAGCAGAGATTCGGGGAACGAGCAGTACTTC.

This rearrangement joins TRBV18 to TRBJ1-5; D might be TRBD1 (6 bases). Trimming left V 5 bases short and J 1 base short, with 18 bases between. The CDR3 runs 17 residues. Germline V gives CDR1 KGHSH, CDR2 LQKENI. This CDR3 reads CASSRLEGGRSNQPQHF. The CDR3 region has the DNA TGTGCCAGCTCAAGACTCGAGGGGGGAAGGAGCAATCAGCCCCAGCATTTT.

This clone has only one observation. This chain links TRBV28 with TRBJ2-7, with D unresolved. Germline V gene sequence: CDR1 MDHEN, CDR2 SYDVKM. CDR3 length: 12 amino acids. V shed 6 bases and J shed 4 bases, with 10 bases lying between them. This chain's CDR3 is CASSRVRYEQYF. CDR3 coding DNA: TGTGCCAGCAGCCGTGTGAGGTACGAGCAGTACTTC.

The sample holds a few counts of this clone. The chain employs TRBV19 and TRBJ1-1; D is unclear. V was cut by 11 bases and J by 3 bases, with 22 bases left in between. CDR3 length equals 15 residues. In germline, CDR1 is LNHDA, CDR2 SQIVND (reference sequence). In DNA form, the CDR3 reads TGTGCCCCCCATAGGGTTACGATTTGGGACACTGAAGCTTTCTTT. This gives the protein CAPHRVTIWDTEAFF.

This chain uses TRBV11-2 with TRBJ2-1, with TRBD2 as a possible D gene (6 bases). Germline V gene data show CDR1 as SGHAT and CDR2 as FQNNGV. The CDR3 spans 16 residues. The germline V and J ends were trimmed by 0 bases and 2 bases, with 11 bases remaining between them. The CDR3 protein is CASSLDGGITYNEQFF. Here the CDR3 DNA reads TGTGCCAGCAGCTTAGATGGAGGGATCACCTACAATGAGCAGTTCTTC.

As concerns this clone: Within the sample, other DNA sequences also encode this same CDR3. The chain carries TRBV28 and TRBJ2-5; perhaps TRBD2 as D (5 bases). CDR3 length equals 12 residues. Trimming stripped 2 bases from V and 5 bases from J, with 6 bases between. Looked up from germline, CDR1 is MDHEN and CDR2 is SYDVKM. The chain's CDR3 is CASSLGLETQYF. CDR3 nucleotides: TGTGCCAGCAGTTTAGGACTGGAGACCCAGTACTTC.

In DNA form, the CDR3 reads TGTGCCAGCAGCGTTCCTAGCGGGACAGGGGACGAGCAGTACTTC. Amino acids: CASSVPSGTGDEQYF. The chain joins TRBV7-9 to TRBJ2-7; a weak D match, TRBD1 (10 bases). Trimming left V 5 bases short and J 5 bases short, with 19 bases between. CDR3 length: 15 amino acids. CDR1 and CDR2 from the germline V gene are SEHNR and FQNEAQ (reference sequence).

The chain combines TRBV28 with TRBJ1-3, with D unclear. Germline V gene data show CDR1 as MDHEN and CDR2 as SYDVKM. The CDR3 consists of 16 residues. Trimming took 3 bases from V and 0 from J, leaving 12 bases between them. The DNA for the CDR3 is TGTGCCAGCAGTTTTTACAAGGCCAACTCTGGAAACACCATATATTTT. The encoded protein is CASSFYKANSGNTIYF.